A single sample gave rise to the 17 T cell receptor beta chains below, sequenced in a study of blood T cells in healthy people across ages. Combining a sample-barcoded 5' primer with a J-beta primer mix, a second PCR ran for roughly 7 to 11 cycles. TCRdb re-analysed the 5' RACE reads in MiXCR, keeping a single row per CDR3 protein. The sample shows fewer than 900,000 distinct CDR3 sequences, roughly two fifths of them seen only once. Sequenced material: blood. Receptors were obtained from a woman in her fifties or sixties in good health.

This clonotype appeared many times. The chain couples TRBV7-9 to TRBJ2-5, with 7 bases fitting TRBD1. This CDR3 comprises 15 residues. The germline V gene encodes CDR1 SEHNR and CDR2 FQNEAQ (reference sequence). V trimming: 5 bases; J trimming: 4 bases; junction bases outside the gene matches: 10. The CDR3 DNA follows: TGTGCCAGCAGCCCGCCCTTCCGACAGGGAGAGACCCAGTACTTC. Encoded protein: CASSPPFRQGETQYF.

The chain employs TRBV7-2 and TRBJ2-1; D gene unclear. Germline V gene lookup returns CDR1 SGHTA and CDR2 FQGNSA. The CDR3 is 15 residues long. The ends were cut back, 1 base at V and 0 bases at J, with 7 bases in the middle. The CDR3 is CASSLGAFSYNEQFF. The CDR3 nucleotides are TGTGCCAGCAGCTTAGGAGCTTTCTCCTACAATGAGCAGTTCTTC.

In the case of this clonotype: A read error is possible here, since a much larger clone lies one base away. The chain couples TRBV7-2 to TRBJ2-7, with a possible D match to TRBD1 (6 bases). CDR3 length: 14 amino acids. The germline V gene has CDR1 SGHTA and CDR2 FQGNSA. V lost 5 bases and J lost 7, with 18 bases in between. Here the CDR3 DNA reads TGTGCCAGCAGCGTGGGTCAGGGGTCGGGAGAGCAGTACTTC. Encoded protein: CASSVGQGSGEQYF.

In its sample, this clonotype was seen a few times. CDR3 sequence (DNA): TGTGCCAGCAAAACCGGAGGGCTACCGGATACGCAGTATTTT. Encoded protein: CASKTGGLPDTQYF. The V call is TRBV6-2 or TRBV6-3, the J call TRBJ2-3, with D perhaps matching TRBD2 (6 bases). The CDR3 totals 14 residues. V lost 7 bases, J lost 6 bases, and 17 bases lay in between. CDR1 and CDR2 from the germline V gene are MNHEY and SVGEGT.

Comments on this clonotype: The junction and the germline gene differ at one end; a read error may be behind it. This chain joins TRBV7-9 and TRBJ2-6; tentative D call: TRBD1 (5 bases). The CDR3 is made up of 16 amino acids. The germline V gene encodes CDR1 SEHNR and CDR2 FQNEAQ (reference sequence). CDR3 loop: CASSVVPGSGANVPTF. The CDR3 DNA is TGTGCCAGCAGCGTCGTCCCCGGCTCTGGGGCCAACGTCCCGACTTTC.

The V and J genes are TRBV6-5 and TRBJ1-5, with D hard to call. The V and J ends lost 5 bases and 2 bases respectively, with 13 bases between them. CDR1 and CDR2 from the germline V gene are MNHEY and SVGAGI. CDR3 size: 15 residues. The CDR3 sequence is CASSPLMNGNQPQHF. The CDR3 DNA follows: TGTGCCAGCAGTCCTCTGATGAATGGCAATCAGCCCCAGCATTTT.

CDR3 in amino acids: CASSPRQGTYNEQYF. In DNA, the CDR3 is TGTGCCAGCAGTCCCCGTCAGGGAACTTACAATGAGCAGTACTTC. The rearrangement joins TRBV12-3 or TRBV12-4 to TRBJ2-1; TRBD1 might be the D (5 bases). The J call may be incorrect, as the DNA end agrees better with TRBJ2-7. The CDR3 is 15 residues long.

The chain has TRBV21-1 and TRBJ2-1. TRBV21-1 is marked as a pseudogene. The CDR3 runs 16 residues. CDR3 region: CASSKSTASSYNEQFF. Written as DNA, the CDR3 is TGTGCCAGCAGCAAGTCGACGGCTAGCTCCTACAATGAGCAGTTCTTC.

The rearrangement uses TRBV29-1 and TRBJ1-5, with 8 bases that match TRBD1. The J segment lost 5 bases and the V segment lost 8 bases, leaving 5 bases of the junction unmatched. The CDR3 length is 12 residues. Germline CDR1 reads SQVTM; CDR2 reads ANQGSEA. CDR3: CSTGQGDQPQHF. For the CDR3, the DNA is TGCAGCACTGGACAGGGCGATCAGCCCCAGCATTTT.

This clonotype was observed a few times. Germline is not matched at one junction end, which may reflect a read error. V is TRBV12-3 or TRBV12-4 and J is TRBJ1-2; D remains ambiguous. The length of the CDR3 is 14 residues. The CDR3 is CASSVATSYGGYTF. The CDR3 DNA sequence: TGTGCCAGCAGTGTAGCGACGAGTTATGGAGGCTACACCTTC.

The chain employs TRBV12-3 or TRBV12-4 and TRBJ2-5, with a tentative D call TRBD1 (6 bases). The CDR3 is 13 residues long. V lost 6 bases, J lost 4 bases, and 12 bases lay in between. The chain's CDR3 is CASRRTGTETQYF. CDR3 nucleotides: TGTGCCAGCAGACGTACAGGGACAGAGACCCAGTACTTC.

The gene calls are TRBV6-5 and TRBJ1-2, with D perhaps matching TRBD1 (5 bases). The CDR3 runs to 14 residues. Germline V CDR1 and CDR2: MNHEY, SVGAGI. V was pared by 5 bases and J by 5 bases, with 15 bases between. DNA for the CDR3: TGTGCCAGCAGTGTCACCGGGACGGCTTATGGCTACACCTTC. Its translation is CASSVTGTAYGYTF.

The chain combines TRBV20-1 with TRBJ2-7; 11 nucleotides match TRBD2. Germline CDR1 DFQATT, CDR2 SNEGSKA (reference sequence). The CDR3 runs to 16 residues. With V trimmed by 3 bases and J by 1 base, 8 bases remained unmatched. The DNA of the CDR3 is TGCAGTGCTAGTCCAGGAGGGACTAGCGGATCCTACGAGCAGTACTTC. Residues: CSASPGGTSGSYEQYF.

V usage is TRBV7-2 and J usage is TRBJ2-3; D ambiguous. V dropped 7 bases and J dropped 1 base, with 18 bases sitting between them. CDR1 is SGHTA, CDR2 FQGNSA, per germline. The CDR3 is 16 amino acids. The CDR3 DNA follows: TGTGCCAGCACGAGTTCTATAAACCAACGCACAGATACGCAGTATTTT. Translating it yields CASTSSINQRTDTQYF.

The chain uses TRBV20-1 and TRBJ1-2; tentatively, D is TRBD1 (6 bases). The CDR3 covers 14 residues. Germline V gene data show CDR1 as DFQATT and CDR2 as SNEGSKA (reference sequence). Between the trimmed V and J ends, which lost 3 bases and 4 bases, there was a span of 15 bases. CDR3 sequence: CSAREQGLVYGYTF. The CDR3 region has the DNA TGCAGTGCTAGGGAACAGGGACTGGTCTATGGCTACACCTTC.

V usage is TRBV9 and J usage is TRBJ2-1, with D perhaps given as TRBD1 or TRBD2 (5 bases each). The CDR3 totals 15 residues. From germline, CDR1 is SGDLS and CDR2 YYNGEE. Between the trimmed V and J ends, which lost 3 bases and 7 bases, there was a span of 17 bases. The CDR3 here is CASSARDGGPNEQFF. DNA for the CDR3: TGTGCCAGCAGCGCCCGGGACGGTGGACCTAATGAGCAGTTCTTC.

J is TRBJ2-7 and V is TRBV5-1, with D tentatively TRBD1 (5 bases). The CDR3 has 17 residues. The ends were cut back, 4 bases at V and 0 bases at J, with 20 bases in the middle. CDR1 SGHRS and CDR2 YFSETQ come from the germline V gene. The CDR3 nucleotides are TGCGCCAGCAGCCCCCGGATGGACACGGCAAGCTCCTACGAGCAGTACTTC. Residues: CASSPRMDTASSYEQYF.